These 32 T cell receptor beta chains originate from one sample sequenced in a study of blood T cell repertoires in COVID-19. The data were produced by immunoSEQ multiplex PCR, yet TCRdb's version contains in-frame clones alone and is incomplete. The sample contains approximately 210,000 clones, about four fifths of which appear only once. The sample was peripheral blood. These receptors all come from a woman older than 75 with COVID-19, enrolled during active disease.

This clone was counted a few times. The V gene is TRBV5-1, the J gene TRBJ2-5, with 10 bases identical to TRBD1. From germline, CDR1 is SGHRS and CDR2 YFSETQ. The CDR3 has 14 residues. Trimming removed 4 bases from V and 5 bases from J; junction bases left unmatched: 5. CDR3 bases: TGCGCCAGCAGCCCCGGGACAGGGGTGGAGACCCAGTACTTC. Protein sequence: CASSPGTGVETQYF.

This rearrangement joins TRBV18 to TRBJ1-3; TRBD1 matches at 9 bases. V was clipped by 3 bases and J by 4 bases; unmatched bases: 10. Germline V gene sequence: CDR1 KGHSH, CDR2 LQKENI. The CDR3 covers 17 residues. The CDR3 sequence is CASSPNPGQGFGNTIYF. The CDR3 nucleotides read TGTGCCAGCTCACCCAACCCCGGACAGGGGTTCGGAAACACCATATATTTT.

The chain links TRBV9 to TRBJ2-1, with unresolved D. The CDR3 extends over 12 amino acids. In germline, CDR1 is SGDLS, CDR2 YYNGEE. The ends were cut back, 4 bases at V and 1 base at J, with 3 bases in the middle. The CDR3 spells CASSLSYNEQFF. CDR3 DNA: TGTGCCAGCAGCCTTTCCTACAATGAGCAGTTCTTC.

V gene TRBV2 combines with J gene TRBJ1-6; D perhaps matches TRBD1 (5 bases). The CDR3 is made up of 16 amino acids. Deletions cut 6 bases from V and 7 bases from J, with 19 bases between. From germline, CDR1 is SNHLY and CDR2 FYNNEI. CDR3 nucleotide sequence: TGTGCCAGCAGACGGGACTCCCAATCCCCCAATTCACCCCTCCACTTT. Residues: CASRRDSQSPNSPLHF.

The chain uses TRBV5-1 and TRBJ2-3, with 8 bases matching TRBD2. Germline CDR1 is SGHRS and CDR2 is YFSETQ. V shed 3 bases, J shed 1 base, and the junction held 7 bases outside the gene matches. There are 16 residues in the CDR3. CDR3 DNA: TGCGCCAGCAGCTGGGGGCCCGGGGGGGGCACAGATACGCAGTATTTT. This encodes CASSWGPGGGTDTQYF.

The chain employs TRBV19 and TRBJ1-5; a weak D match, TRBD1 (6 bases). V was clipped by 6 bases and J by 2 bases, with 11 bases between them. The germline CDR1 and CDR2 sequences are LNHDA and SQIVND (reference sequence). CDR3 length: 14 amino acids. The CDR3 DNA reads TGTGCCAGTAGGGGGGCTAGGGGCAATCAGCCCCAGCATTTT. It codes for CASRGARGNQPQHF. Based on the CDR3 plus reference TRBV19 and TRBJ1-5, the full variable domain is DGGITQSPKYLFRKEGQNVTLSCEQNLNHDAMYWYRQDPGQGLRLIYYSQIVNDFQKGDIAEGYSVSREKKESFPLTVTSAQKNPTAFYLCASRGARGNQPQHFGDGTRLSIL.

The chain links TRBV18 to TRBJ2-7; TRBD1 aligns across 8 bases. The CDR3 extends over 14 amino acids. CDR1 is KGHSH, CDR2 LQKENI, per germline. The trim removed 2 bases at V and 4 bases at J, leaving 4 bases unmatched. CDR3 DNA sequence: TGTGCCAGCTCACCAGGGGGACAGGCGTACGAGCAGTACTTC. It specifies CASSPGGQAYEQYF.

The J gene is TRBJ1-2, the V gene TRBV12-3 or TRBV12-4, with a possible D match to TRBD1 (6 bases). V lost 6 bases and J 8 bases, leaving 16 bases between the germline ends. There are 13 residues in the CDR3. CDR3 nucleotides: TGTGCCAGCAGCTTCACAGGGAAGGAGGGCTACACCTTC. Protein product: CASSFTGKEGYTF.

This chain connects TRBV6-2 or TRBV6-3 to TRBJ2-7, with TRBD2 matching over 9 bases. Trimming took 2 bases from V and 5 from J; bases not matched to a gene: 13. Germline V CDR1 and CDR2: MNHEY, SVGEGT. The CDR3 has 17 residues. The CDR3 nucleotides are TGTGCCAGCAGTTACACGTTCGGGCTAGCGGGACGGGACGAGCAGTACTTC. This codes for CASSYTFGLAGRDEQYF.

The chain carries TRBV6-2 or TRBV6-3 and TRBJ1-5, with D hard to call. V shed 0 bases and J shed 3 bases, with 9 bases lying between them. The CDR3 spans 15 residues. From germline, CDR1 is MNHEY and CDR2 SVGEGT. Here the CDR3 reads CASSYSTGYNQPQHF. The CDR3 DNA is TGTGCCAGCAGTTACTCGACGGGTTACAATCAGCCCCAGCATTTT.

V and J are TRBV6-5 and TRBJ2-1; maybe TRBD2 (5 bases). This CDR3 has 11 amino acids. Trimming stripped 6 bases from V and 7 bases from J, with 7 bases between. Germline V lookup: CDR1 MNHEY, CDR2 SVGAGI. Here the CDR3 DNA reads TGTGCCAGCAGCAAGCGGAATGAGCAGTTCTTC. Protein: CASSKRNEQFF.

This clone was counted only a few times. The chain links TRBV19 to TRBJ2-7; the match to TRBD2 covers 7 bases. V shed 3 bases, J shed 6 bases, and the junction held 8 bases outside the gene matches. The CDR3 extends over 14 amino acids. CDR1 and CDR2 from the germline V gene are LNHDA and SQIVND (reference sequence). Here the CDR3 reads CASSILGGRGEQYF. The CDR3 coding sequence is TGTGCCAGTAGTATCCTTGGCGGGAGAGGCGAGCAGTACTTC. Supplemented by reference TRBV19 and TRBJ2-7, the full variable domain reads DGGITQSPKYLFRKEGQNVTLSCEQNLNHDAMYWYRQDPGQGLRLIYYSQIVNDFQKGDIAEGYSVSREKKESFPLTVTSAQKNPTAFYLCASSILGGRGEQYFGPGTRLTVT.

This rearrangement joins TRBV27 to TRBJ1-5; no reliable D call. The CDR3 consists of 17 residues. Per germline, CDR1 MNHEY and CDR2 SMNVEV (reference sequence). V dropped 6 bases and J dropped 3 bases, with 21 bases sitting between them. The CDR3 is CASRVPTVGVDNQPQHF. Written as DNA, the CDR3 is TGTGCCAGCAGGGTCCCGACCGTCGGGGTAGACAATCAGCCCCAGCATTTT.

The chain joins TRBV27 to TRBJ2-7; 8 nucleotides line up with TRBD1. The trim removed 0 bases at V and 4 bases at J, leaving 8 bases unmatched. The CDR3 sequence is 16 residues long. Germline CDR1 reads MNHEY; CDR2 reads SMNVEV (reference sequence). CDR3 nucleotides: TGTGCCAGCAGTTTATCGGGCAGGGGGCTGGTTTACGAGCAGTACTTC. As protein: CASSLSGRGLVYEQYF.

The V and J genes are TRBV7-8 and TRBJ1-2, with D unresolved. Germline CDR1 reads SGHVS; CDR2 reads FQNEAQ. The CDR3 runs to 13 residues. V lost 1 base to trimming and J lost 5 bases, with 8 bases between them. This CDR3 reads CASSLDTVYGYTF. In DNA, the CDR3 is TGTGCCAGCAGCTTAGACACCGTGTATGGCTACACCTTC.

The CDR3 DNA reads as TGTGCCAGCAGTGAAGAGGTGGCGGGAGGGGGCGAGCAGTACTTC. This encodes CASSEEVAGGGEQYF. The J gene is TRBJ2-7, the V gene TRBV6-1; TRBD2 matches 9 bases. Germline values: CDR1 MNHNS, CDR2 SASEGT. This CDR3 has 15 amino acids. The J segment lost 6 bases and the V segment lost 1 base, leaving 7 bases of the junction unmatched.

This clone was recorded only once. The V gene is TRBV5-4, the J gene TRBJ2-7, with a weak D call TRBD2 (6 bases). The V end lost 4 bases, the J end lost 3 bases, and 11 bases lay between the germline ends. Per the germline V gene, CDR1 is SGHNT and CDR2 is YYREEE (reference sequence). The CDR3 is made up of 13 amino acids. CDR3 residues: CASSLRGIYEQYF. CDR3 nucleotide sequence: TGTGCCAGCAGCCTGCGCGGGATCTACGAGCAGTACTTC.

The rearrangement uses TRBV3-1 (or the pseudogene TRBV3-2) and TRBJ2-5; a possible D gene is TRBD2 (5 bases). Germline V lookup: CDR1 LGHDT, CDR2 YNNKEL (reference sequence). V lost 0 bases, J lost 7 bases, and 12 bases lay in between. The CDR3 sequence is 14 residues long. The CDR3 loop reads CASSQESGSSTQYF. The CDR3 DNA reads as TGTGCCAGCAGCCAAGAATCGGGAAGTTCGACCCAGTACTTC.

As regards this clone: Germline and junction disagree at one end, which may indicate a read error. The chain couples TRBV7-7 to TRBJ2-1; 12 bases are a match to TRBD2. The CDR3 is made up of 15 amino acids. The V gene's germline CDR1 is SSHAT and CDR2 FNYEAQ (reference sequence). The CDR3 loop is CASSATSGGYNEQFF. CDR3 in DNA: TGTGCTAGCAGCGCTACTAGCGGGGGGTACAATGAGCAGTTCTTC.

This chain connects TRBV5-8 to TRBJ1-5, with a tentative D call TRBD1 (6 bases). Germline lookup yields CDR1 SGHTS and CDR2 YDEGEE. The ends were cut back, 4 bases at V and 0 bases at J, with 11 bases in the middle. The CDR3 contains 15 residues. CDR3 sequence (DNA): TGTGCCAGCAGCCCCGGACAGTATAGCAATCAGCCCCAGCATTTT. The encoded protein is CASSPGQYSNQPQHF.

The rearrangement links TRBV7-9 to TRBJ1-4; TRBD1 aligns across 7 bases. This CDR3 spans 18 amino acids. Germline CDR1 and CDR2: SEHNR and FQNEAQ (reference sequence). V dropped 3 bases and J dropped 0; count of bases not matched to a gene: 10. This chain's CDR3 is CASSFFRTGLATNEKLFF. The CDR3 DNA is TGTGCCAGCAGCTTTTTCCGGACAGGCCTTGCAACTAATGAAAAACTGTTTTTT.

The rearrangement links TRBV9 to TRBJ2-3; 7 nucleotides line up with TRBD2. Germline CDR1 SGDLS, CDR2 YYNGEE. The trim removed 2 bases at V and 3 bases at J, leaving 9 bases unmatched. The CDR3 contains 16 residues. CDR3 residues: CASSVGLSAKTDTQYF. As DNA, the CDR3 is TGTGCCAGCAGCGTGGGACTAAGTGCCAAGACAGATACGCAGTATTTT.

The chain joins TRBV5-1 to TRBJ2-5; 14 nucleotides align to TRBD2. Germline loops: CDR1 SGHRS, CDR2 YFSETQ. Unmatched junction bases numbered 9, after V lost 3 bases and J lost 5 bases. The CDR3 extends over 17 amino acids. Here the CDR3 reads CASSWAGLAGGQETQYF. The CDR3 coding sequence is TGCGCCAGCAGCTGGGCAGGACTAGCGGGGGGCCAGGAGACCCAGTACTTC.

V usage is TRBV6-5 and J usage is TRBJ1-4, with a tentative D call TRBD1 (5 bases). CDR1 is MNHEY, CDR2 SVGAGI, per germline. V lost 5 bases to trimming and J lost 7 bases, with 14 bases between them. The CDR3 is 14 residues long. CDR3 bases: TGTGCCAGCAGTACTCAGGGTATCGGTGAAAAACTGTTTTTT. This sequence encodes CASSTQGIGEKLFF.

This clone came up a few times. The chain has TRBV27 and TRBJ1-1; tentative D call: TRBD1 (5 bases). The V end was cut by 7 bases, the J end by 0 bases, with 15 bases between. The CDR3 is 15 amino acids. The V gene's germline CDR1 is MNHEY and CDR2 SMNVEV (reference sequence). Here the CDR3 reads CASTELGAMNTEAFF. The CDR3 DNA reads TGTGCCAGCACTGAACTTGGGGCGATGAACACTGAAGCTTTCTTT.

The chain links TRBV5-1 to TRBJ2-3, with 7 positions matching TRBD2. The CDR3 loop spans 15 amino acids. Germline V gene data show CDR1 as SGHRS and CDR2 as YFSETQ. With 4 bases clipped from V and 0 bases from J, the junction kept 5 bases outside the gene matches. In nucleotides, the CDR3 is TGCGCCAGCAGCACCGTGGGAGGGAGCACAGATACGCAGTATTTT. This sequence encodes CASSTVGGSTDTQYF.

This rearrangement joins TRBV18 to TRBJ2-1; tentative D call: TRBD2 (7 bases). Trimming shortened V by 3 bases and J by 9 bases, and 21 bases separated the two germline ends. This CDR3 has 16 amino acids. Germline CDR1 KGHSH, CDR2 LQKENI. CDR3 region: CASSPLSGGALGEQFF. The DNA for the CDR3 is TGTGCCAGCTCACCCCTAAGTGGGGGGGCGCTAGGTGAGCAGTTCTTC.

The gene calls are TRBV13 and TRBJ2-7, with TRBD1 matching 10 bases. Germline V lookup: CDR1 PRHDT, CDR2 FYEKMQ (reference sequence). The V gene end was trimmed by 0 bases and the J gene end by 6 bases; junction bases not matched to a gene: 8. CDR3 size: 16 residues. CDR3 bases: TGTGCCAGCAGCTTAGGGACAGGGGGCGGGGTCGGCGAGCAGTACTTC. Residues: CASSLGTGGGVGEQYF.

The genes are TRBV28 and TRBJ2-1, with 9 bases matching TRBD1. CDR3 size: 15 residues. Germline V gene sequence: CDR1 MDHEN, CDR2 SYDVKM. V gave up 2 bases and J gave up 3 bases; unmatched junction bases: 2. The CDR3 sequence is CASSLGGQGYNEQFF. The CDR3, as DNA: TGTGCCAGCAGTTTAGGGGGACAGGGCTACAATGAGCAGTTCTTC.

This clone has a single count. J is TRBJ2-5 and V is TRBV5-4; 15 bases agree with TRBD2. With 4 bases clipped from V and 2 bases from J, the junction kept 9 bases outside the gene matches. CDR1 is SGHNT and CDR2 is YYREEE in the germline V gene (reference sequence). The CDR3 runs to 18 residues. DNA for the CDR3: TGTGCCAGCAGCGGACGGACTAGCGGGAGGGACAGACAAGAGACCCAGTACTTC. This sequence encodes CASSGRTSGRDRQETQYF.

CDR3 DNA: TGTGCCAGCAGCTTGGTCATCTCCTCAGCTGGAAACACCATATATTTT. It specifies CASSLVISSAGNTIYF. The J gene is TRBJ1-3, the V gene TRBV11-2; no clear D gene. The CDR3 length is 16 residues. V lost 3 bases and J lost 2, with 14 bases in between. Germline-derived CDR1 and CDR2 are SGHAT and FQNNGV.

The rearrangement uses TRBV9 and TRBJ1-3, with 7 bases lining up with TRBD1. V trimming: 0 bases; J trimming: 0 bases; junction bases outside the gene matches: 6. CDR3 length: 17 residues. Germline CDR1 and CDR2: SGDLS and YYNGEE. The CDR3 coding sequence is TGTGCCAGCAGCGTAGGGGACAGTCGGAACTCTGGAAACACCATATATTTT. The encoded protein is CASSVGDSRNSGNTIYF.